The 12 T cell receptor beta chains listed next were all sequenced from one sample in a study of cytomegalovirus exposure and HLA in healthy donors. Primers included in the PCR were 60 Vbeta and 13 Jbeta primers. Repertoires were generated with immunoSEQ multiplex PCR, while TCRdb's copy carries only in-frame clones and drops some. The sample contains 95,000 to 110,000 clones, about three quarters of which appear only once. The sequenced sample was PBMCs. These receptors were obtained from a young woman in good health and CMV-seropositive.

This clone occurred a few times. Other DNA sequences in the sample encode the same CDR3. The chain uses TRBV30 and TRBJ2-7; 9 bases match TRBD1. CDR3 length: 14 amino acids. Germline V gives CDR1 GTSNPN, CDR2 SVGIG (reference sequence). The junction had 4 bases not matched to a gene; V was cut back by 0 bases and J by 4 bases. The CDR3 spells CAWSVGTGSYEQYF. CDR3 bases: TGTGCCTGGAGTGTGGGGACAGGGAGTTACGAGCAGTACTTC.

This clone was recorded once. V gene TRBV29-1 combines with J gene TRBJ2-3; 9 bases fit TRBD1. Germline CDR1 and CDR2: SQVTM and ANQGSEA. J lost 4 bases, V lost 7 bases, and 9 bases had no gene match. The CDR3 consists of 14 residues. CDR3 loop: CSAGGTGIADTQYF. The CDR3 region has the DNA TGCAGCGCCGGCGGGACAGGGATTGCAGATACGCAGTATTTT.

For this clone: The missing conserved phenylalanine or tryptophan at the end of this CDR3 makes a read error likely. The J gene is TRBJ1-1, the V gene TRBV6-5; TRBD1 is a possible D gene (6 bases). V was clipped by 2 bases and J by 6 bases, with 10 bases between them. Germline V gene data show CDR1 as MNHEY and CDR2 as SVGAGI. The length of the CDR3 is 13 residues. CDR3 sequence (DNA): TGTGCCAGCAGTTACCGGCAGGGGTCTGAAGCTTTCGTT. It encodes CASSYRQGSEAFV.

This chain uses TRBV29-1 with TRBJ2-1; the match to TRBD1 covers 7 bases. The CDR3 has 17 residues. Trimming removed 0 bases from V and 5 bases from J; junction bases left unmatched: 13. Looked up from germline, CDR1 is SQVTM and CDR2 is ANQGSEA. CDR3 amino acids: CSVEDGNRGIRDNEQFF. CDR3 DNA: TGCAGCGTTGAAGACGGGAACAGGGGAATACGAGACAATGAGCAGTTCTTC.

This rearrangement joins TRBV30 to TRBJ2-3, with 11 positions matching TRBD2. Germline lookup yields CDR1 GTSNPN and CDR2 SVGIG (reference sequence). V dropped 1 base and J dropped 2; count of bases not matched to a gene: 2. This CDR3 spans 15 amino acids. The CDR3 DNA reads TGTGCCTGGAGTGAGACTAGCGGGGTCACAGATACGCAGTATTTT. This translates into CAWSETSGVTDTQYF.

CDR3 sequence: CASTTGFPTNEKLFF. The CDR3 coding sequence is TGTGCCAGCACCACAGGGTTCCCAACTAATGAAAAACTGTTTTTT. The chain carries TRBV27 and TRBJ1-4, with D tentatively TRBD1 (6 bases). CDR1 and CDR2 from the germline V gene are MNHEY and SMNVEV (reference sequence). CDR3 length: 15 amino acids. V was trimmed by 7 bases and J by 0 bases, leaving 12 bases between them.

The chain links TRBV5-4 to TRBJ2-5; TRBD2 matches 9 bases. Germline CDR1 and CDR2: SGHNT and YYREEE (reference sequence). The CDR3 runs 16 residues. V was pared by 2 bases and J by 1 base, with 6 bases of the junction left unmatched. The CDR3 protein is CASSLGASGTQETQYF. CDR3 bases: TGTGCCAGCAGCTTAGGGGCTAGCGGGACCCAAGAGACCCAGTACTTC.

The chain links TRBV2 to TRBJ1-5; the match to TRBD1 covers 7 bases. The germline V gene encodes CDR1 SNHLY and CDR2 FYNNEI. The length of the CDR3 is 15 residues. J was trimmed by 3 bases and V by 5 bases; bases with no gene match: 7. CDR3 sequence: CASSFDRVNNQPQHF. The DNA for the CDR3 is TGTGCCAGCAGTTTTGACAGGGTCAACAATCAGCCCCAGCATTTT.

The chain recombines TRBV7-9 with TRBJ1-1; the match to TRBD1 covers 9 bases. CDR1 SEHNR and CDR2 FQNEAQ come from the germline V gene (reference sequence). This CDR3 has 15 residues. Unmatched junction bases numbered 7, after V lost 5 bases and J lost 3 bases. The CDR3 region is CASSTYRDRDTEAFF. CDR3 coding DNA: TGTGCCAGCAGCACTTATAGGGACAGGGACACTGAAGCTTTCTTT.

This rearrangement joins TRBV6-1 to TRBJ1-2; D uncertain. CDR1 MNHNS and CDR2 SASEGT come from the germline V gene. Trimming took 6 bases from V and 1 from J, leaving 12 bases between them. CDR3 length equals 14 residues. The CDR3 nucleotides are TGTGCCAGCAGCAGAGACAAGTTTAACTATGGCTACACCTTC. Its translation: CASSRDKFNYGYTF.

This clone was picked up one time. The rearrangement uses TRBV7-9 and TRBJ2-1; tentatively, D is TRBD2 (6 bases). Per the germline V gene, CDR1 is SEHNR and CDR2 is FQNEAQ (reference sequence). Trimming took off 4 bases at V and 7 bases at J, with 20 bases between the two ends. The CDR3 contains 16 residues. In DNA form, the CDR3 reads TGTGCCAGCAGCTATTGGGCGAGGTCCCGGGGGAATGAGCAGTTCTTC. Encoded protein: CASSYWARSRGNEQFF. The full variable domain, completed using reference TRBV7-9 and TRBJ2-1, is DTGVSQNPRHKITKRGQNVTFRCDPISEHNRLYWYRQTLGQGPEFLTYFQNEAQLEKSRLLSDRFSAERPKGSFSTLEIQRTEQGDSAMYLCASSYWARSRGNEQFFGPGTRLTVL.

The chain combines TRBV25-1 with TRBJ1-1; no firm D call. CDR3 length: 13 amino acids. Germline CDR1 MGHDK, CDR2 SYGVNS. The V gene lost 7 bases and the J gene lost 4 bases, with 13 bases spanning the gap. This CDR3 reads CASTRTSVTEAFF. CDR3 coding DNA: TGTGCCAGCACCCGAACTAGCGTCACTGAAGCTTTCTTT.